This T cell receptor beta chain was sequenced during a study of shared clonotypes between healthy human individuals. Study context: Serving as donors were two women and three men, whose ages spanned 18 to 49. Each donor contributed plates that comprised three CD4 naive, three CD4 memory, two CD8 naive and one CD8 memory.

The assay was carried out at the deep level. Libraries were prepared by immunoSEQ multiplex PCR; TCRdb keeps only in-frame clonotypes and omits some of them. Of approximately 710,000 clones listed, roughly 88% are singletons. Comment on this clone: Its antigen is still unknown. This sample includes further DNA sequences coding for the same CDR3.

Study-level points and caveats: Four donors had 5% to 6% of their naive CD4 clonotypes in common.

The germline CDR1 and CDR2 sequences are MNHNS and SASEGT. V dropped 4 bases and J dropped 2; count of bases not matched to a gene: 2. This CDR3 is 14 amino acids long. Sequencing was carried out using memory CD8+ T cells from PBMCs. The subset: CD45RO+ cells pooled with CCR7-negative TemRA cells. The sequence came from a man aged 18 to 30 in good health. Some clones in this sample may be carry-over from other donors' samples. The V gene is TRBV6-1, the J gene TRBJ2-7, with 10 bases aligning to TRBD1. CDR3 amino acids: CASSVGQGAYEQYF. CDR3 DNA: TGTGCCAGCAGTGTCGGACAGGGGGCCTACGAGCAGTACTTC.